These T cell receptor beta chains were read from a single sample in a study of blood T cell repertoires in COVID-19. TCRdb keeps only in-frame clones here, not all; method: immunoSEQ multiplex PCR. In the table there are roughly 150,000 clones, approximately 91% of which are singletons. The sample taken for sequencing was peripheral blood. These TCRs come from a man between 18 and 35 years old with COVID-19, enrolled during active disease. CDR3s include the opening cysteine and the closing phenylalanine or tryptophan. D genes are given only for firm matches. Size is omitted from some rows. Given values are once, few, many or a class for expanded clones.

>NA|TRBV15|TRBD2|TRBJ2-1
CATSRGGLRDKANEQFF
TGTGCCACCAGCAGGGGGGGGTTGCGGGATAAGGCCAATGAGCAGTTCTTC
>NA|TRBV11-2|NA|TRBJ2-2
CASSLVSGTGELFF
TGTGCCAGCAGCTTAGTTTCGGGGACCGGGGAGCTGTTTTTT
>NA|TRBV5-1|NA|TRBJ2-1
CASSLAGGKVSHEQFF
TGCGCCAGCAGCTTGGCCGGCGGGAAGGTATCGCATGAGCAGTTCTTC
>NA|TRBV27|TRBD1|TRBJ1-2
CASSLHRDRGINGYTF
TGTGCCAGCAGTTTACACCGGGACAGGGGAATCAATGGCTACACCTTC
>NA|TRBV7-9|NA|TRBJ2-7
CASSADGGSYEQYF
TGTGCCAGCAGCGCAGACGGAGGCTCCTACGAGCAGTACTTC
>NA|TRBV24-1|NA|TRBJ1-1
CASQGWNTEAFF
TGTGCCTCACAGGGATGGAACACTGAAGCTTTCTTT
>NA|TRBV19|NA|TRBJ2-3
CASSQTWRGVTDTQYF
TGTGCCAGTAGCCAAACGTGGCGGGGAGTCACAGATACGCAGTATTTT
>NA|TRBV12-3/TRBV12-4|TRBD1|TRBJ1-1
CASLEGATEAFF
TGTGCCAGCTTGGAGGGGGCCACTGAAGCTTTCTTT
>few|TRBV28|NA|TRBJ2-7
CASNENRGDVGYEQYF
TGTGCCAGCAACGAAAACCGCGGGGATGTGGGTTACGAGCAGTACTTC
>NA|TRBV27|NA|TRBJ2-1
CASTNPPTGVRFF
TGTGCCAGCACCAACCCCCCGACCGGGGTGCGGTTCTTC